Below, one TCR beta chain is given with its context. Its antigen is unknown. The authors prepared the TCRbeta library with unique molecular identifiers. TCRdb itself ran the PCR reads through MiXCR, one entry per CDR3 protein. The data show fewer than 150,000 distinct CDR3 sequences, approximately 22% seen once. These data originate in a study of T-cell reconstitution after alpha-beta-depleted transplantation in children. The CDR3 extends over 16 amino acids. Germline CDR1 and CDR2: SGHTA and FQGNSA. V dropped 5 bases and J dropped 4 bases, with 18 bases sitting between them. Broader study findings: By about two months after transplant, alpha-beta T cells reportedly arose from several hundred graft clones that had expanded.

The sample was PBMCs, mostly from graft donor cells, taken 180 days after TCRalphabeta/CD19-depleted stem cell transplant. This sequence was found in a male patient aged 2 to 10 who had a stem cell transplant for chronic granulomatous disease, so the T cells may come from the graft donor. This chain links TRBV7-2 with TRBJ1-5; D uncertain. CDR3 residues: CASSRESGGLNQPQHF. DNA for the CDR3: TGTGCCAGCAGCCGAGAGAGCGGAGGACTTAATCAGCCCCAGCATTTT. Full variable domain (rest looked up from reference TRBV7-2 and TRBJ1-5): GAGVSQSPSNKVTEKGKDVELRCDPISGHTALYWYRQSLGQGLEFLIYFQGNSAPDKSGLPSDRFSAERTGGSVSTLTIQRTQQEDSAVYLCASSRESGGLNQPQHFGDGTRLSIL.